This entry describes one T cell receptor beta chain. Recruits, aged roughly 18 to 90 years, lived in 24 US areas. The sample originates from a study of blood T cell repertoires in COVID-19. Across the study: Italy, Spain and the United States were the sources of the convalescent and acute COVID-19 samples. Sample material is recorded as cDNA or gDNA derived from T cells, B-cell-depleted T cells, or PBMCs.

Libraries were prepared by immunoSEQ multiplex PCR; TCRdb keeps only in-frame clonotypes and omits some of them. The table lists hundreds of thousands of clones, 70% to 90% of them singletons, with over 2% in the top ten. The sequence derives from a woman aged 40 to 49 with acute COVID-19. What was sequenced was PBMCs or T cells enriched from blood (not recorded which).

CDR3: CATSARPGQMFYGYTF. For the CDR3, the DNA is TGTGCCACCAGTGCGCGTCCGGGACAGATGTTCTATGGCTACACCTTC. This chain connects TRBV24-1 to TRBJ1-2; 7 nucleotides align to TRBD1. CDR1 KGHDR and CDR2 SFDVKD come from the germline V gene. V shed 5 bases and J 4 bases; nucleotides not matched to a gene: 12. CDR3 length: 16 amino acids.